This TCR beta chain was observed in a study of shared clonotypes between healthy human individuals. Data came from immunoSEQ multiplex PCR; TCRdb stores just in-frame clones and leaves some out. There are hundreds of thousands of clones in the sample; around 96% occur only once, and approximately 0.12% lies in the top ten. Trimming pared 1 base from V and 0 bases from J, leaving 7 bases between. CDR3 length equals 14 residues. Germline CDR1 and CDR2: SGHVS and FQNEAQ. Study-level points and caveats: Larger estimated richness was generally recorded for naive subsets relative to memory subsets.

It was CD45RO-negative cells, positively selected for CCR7, that made up naive CD8 cells, with terminally differentiated effector memory CD45RA+ cells excluded. In regard to this clone: The antigen remains unidentified.

What was sequenced was naive CD8+ T cells sorted from blood. The origin of this receptor is a woman aged 30 to 39 in good health. The chain links TRBV7-8 to TRBJ2-7; D is perhaps TRBD2 (5 bases). In nucleotides, the CDR3 is TGTGCCAGCAGCTTAGAACGGGACTCCTACGAGCAGTACTTC. This sequence encodes CASSLERDSYEQYF.